Described below is a single TCR beta chain sequence and its context. What it binds is not known. Assay: immunoSEQ multiplex PCR; the TCRdb copy retains only in-frame clones and omits some. The table lists about 130,000 clones, approximately 90% of them singletons. The CDR3 runs to 15 residues. These data originate in a study of graft-versus-host responses after intestinal transplantation. Turning to the study itself: Every transplant recipient was induced with anti-thymocyte globulin, then maintained on tacrolimus and steroids for two to three years.

The gene calls are TRBV21-1 and TRBJ2-7; the tabulated D call, TRBD1, remains unverified against the DNA. TRBV21-1 is a documented pseudogene. The source is a human donor who received an intestinal transplant. The sample in question was unstimulated CD4+ T cells sorted from spleen or lymph node cells, obtained before intestinal transplant. This CDR3 is CASSKEDRVDYEQYF. The CDR3 DNA follows: TGTGCCAGCAGCAAAGAGGACAGGGTCGATTACGAGCAGTACTTC.